This TCR beta chain derives from a study of cytomegalovirus exposure and HLA in healthy donors. Germline assignment: CDR1 MGHRA and CDR2 YSYEKL. This CDR3 has 17 amino acids. V shed 4 bases and J shed 5 bases, with 23 bases lying between them. The PCR contained 60 Vbeta and 13 Jbeta primers. Produced via immunoSEQ multiplex PCR; TCRdb's table is partial and in-frame only. The sample has 140,000 to 150,000 clones; 75% to 80% are singletons. The count of this clone is one. The clonotype originates from a male donor in good health and CMV-seronegative. The J gene is TRBJ2-5, the V gene TRBV4-1; D is perhaps TRBD2 (6 bases). The sequenced sample consisted of PBMCs. This chain's CDR3 is CASSPMGRRGRGETQYF. CDR3 DNA: TGCGCCAGCAGCCCCATGGGTAGGAGGGGCCGAGGGGAGACCCAGTACTTC.